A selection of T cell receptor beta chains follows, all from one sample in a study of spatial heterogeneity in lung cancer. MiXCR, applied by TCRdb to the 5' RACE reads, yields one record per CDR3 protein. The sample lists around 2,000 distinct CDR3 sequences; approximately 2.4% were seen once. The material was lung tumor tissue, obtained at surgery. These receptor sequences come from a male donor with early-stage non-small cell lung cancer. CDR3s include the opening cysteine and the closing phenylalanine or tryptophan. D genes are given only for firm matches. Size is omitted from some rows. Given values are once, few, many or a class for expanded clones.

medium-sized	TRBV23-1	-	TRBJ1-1	TGCGCCAGCTGCTCTGAAGCTTTCTTT	CASCSEAFF
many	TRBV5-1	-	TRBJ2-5	TGCGCCAGCAGCCGGGGTGGGGAAGAGACCCAGTACTTC	CASSRGGEETQYF
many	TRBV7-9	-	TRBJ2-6	TGTGCCAGCAGCCCGACAGGGGCCAACGTCCTGACTTTC	CASSPTGANVLTF
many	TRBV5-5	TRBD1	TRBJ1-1	TGTGCCAGCAGCAAGGGACAGGGCCGAAGTCGACCTGAAGCTTTCTTT	CASSKGQGRSRPEAFF
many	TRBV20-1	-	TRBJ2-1	TGCAGTGCTAGTGCTGGGGCCGCCGTCAATGAGCAGTTCTTC	CSASAGAAVNEQFF
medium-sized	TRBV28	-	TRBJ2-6	TGTGCCAGCAGTTCTTCCGGGCCGTTTGGGGCCAACGTCCTGACTTTC	CASSSSGPFGANVLTF
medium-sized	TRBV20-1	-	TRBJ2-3	TGCAGTGCAACTAAATCACAGGGCCCAGATACGCAGTATTTT	CSATKSQGPDTQYF
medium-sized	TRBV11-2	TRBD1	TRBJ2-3	TGTGCCAGCACCCAGGGACAGACTCGCACAGATACGCAGTATTTT	CASTQGQTRTDTQYF
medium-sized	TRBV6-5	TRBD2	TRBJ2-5	TGTGCCAGCAGTGTTCTAGCGGGGGGCCCTCAAGAGACCCAGTACTTC	CASSVLAGGPQETQYF
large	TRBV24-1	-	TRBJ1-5	TGTGCCACCAGTGATTTGTCGGTAGAACAGCCCCAGCATTTT	CATSDLSVEQPQHF
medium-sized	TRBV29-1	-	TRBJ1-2	TGCAGCGTTGCGGGACGGAACTATGGCTACACCTTC	CSVAGRNYGYTF
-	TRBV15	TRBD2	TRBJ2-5	TGTGCCACCAGCGGGGGGGACTTTCACGAGGGGGAGACCCAGTACTTC	CATSGGDFHEGETQYF
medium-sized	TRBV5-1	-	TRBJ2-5	TGCGCCAGCAGCTTTGAGCAGATCAATCAAGAGACCCAGTACTTC	CASSFEQINQETQYF
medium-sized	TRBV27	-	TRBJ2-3	TGTGCCAGCAGTTTATTTGGTCCTACAGATACGCAGTATTTT	CASSLFGPTDTQYF
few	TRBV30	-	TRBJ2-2	TGTGCCTACAGGGGGGGAAGAACCGGGGAGCTGTTTTTT	CAYRGGRTGELFF
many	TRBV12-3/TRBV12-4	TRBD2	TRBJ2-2	TGTGCCAGCAGCAGACTAGCGGGAGTGCAGAACGGGGAGCTGTTTTTT	CASSRLAGVQNGELFF
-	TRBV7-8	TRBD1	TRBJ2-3	TGTGCCAGCACCTGGGGGACAGGGGGCTTTACTAGCACAGATACGCAGTATTTT	CASTWGTGGFTSTDTQYF
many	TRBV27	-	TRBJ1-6	TGTGCCAGCAGTCCCGGACAGTCGGAGCGTTCACCCCTCCACTTT	CASSPGQSERSPLHF
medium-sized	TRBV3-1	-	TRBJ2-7	TGTGCCAGCAGCCAGTCACAGGGCTACGAGCAGTACTTC	CASSQSQGYEQYF
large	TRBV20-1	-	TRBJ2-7	TGCAGTCGCGATTACGAGCAGTACTTC	CSRDYEQYF
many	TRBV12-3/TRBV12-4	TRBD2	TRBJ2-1	TGTGCCAGCACGGCCGGGGGACTAAGTGGCAATGAGCAGTTCTTC	CASTAGGLSGNEQFF
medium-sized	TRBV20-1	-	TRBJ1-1	TGCAGTGCTAGAGAAAAAGAGCTGAACACTGAAGCTTTCTTT	CSAREKELNTEAFF
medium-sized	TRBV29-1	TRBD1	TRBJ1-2	TGCAGCGTTGAAGTTCAGACAGGGGTCTATGGCTACACCTTC	CSVEVQTGVYGYTF
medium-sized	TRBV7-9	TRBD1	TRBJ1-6	TGTGCCAGCAGCTTGACTAGTCCCGGGACAGGGGCCGGGTCACCCCTCCACTTT	CASSLTSPGTGAGSPLHF
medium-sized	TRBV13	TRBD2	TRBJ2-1	TGTGCCAGCAGCTTAGGGACTAGCGGCAATGAGCAGTTCTTC	CASSLGTSGNEQFF
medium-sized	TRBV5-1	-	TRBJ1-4	TGCGCCAGCAGCTTGTCGGGTGCAGAAAAACTGTTTTTT	CASSLSGAEKLFF
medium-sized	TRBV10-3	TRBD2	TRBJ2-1	TGTGCCATCAGCGGGAGTAGCGGGAACTCCTACAATGAGCAGTTCTTC	CAISGSSGNSYNEQFF
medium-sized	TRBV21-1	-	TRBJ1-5	TGTGCCAGCAGCAAAGAAGAGGGTACAGGGGATAGCAATCAGCCCCAGCATTTT	CASSKEEGTGDSNQPQHF
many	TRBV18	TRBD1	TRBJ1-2	TGTGCCAGCTCTCCTTGCTCGACAGGGGAAGATTGTGGCTACACCTTC	CASSPCSTGEDCGYTF
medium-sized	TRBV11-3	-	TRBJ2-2	TGTGCCAGCAGCCGGACGAACACCGGGGAGCTGTTTTTT	CASSRTNTGELFF
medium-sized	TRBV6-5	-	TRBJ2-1	TGTGCCAGCAGTCAGACCGGGATAGCGGCAGAAAACAATGAGCAGTTCTTC	CASSQTGIAAENNEQFF
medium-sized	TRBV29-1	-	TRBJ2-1	TGCAGCGTGGGTCTGTCGGGGGACGGTGAGCAGTTCTTC	CSVGLSGDGEQFF
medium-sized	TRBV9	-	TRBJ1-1	TGTGCCAGCAGCGCTTCAGTGAACACTGAAGCTTTCTTT	CASSASVNTEAFF
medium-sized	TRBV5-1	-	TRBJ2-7	TGCGCCAGCAGCTTGGGAGTCTCGATGGAGCAGTACTTC	CASSLGVSMEQYF
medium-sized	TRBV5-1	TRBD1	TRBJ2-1	TGCGCCAGCACCCTCTGGGACAGGGGTAGTGAGCAGTTCTTC	CASTLWDRGSEQFF
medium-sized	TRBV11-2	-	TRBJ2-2	TGTGCCAGCAGTCCTCAGGGGTACACCGGGGAGCTGTTTTTT	CASSPQGYTGELFF
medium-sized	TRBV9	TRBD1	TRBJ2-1	TGTGCCAGCAGCGTAGAAGTGACAGGGGTCGATGAGCAGTTCTTC	CASSVEVTGVDEQFF
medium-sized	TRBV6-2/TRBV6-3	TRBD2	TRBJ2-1	TGTGCCAGCAGCTTTCGGCAGCGGGGCGGTGAGCAGTTCTTC	CASSFRQRGGEQFF
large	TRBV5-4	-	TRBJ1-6	TGTGCCAGCAGCTTTGGGGTTGAATCACCCCTCCACTTT	CASSFGVESPLHF
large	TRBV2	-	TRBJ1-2	TGTGCCAGCAGTGAAAACGGACAGTATGGCTACACCTTC	CASSENGQYGYTF
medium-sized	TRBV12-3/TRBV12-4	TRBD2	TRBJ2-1	TGTGCCAGCAGTTCCCAGCTAGCGGGATTCAATGAGCAGTTCTTC	CASSSQLAGFNEQFF
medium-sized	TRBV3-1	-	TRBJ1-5	TGTGCCAGCAGCCAAGGGAGGAATCAGCCCCAGCATTTT	CASSQGRNQPQHF
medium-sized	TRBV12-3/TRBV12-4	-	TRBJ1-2	TGTGCCAGCAGCTCCGGGGGACCCTATGGCTACACCTTC	CASSSGGPYGYTF
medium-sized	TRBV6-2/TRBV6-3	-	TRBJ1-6	TGTGCCAGCAGAAGGAGCTCCTATAATTCACCCCTCCACTTT	CASRRSSYNSPLHF
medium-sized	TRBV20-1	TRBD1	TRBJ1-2	TGCAGTGCCCAGGACAGGGGCACATGGTATGGCTACACCTTC	CSAQDRGTWYGYTF
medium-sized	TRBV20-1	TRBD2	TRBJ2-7	TGCAGTGCTACCAACTTCCTAGCGGGAGGGACCTACGAGCAGTACTTC	CSATNFLAGGTYEQYF
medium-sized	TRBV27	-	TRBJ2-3	TGTGCCAGCAGCCCTCACGCCTTTTCCACAGATACGCAGTATTTT	CASSPHAFSTDTQYF
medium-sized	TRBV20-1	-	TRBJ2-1	TGCAGTGCTAGAGGTGAGGCCATCTACAATGAGCAGTTCTTC	CSARGEAIYNEQFF
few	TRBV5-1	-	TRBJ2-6	TGCGCCAGCAGCCCGGGGAGAACGAACGGGGCCAACGTCCTGACTTTC	CASSPGRTNGANVLTF
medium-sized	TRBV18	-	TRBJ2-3	TGTGCCAGCTCAGCTGGACAGCGCAGCACAGATACGCAGTATTTT	CASSAGQRSTDTQYF
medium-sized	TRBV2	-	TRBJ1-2	TGTGCCAGCAGTGAGGCCAGGAGTTATGGCTACACCTTC	CASSEARSYGYTF
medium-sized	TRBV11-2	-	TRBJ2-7	TGTGCCAGCTCTATCCATGCGGGGACGGGCGCCTACGAGCAGTACTTC	CASSIHAGTGAYEQYF
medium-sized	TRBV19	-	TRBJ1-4	TGTGCCAGTAGTATCCTGCGGCCACGTGGTGAAAAACTGTTTTTT	CASSILRPRGEKLFF
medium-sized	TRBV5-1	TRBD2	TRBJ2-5	TGCGCCAGCAGCTTGGCCCCCAGCGGGAGCGCAGAGACCCAGTACTTC	CASSLAPSGSAETQYF
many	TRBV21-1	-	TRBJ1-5	TGTGCCAGCAGCAAAGAAACGGGACAAGACAATCAGCCCCAGCATTTT	CASSKETGQDNQPQHF
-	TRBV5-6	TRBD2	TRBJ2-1	TGTGCCAGCAGCCCTGGACTAGCGGGGGTCTTCTTC	CASSPGLAGVFF
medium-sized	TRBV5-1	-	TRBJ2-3	TGCGCCAGCAGCCGGGATGGCACAGATACGCAGTATTTT	CASSRDGTDTQYF
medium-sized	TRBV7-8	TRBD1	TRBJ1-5	TGTGCCAGCAGCTTGGACAGGGGGCTGGGTCAGCCCCAGCATTTT	CASSLDRGLGQPQHF
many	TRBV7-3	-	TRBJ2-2	TGTGCCAGCAGCCGCGTTGGCCGGGGCGGGGAGCTGTTTTTT	CASSRVGRGGELFF